A single sample gave rise to the 6 T cell receptor beta chains below, sequenced in a study of blood T cell repertoires in COVID-19. Profiled with immunoSEQ multiplex PCR; TCRdb holds only in-frame clones, not every one. The table lists fewer than 350,000 clones, approximately 89% of them singletons. The sample comprised peripheral blood. The receptors originated from a woman aged 30 to 39 with COVID-19, enrolled during active disease.

CDR3 nucleotides: TGTGCCAGCTCACCCCAAGCCCCCAGGGGTCTCTCCTACGAGCAGTACTTC. Translation gives CASSPQAPRGLSYEQYF. V usage is TRBV18 and J usage is TRBJ2-7, with D maybe TRBD1 (6 bases). Germline CDR1 is KGHSH and CDR2 is LQKENI. Trimming took 3 bases from V and 0 from J, leaving 18 bases between them. The CDR3 sequence is 17 residues long.

The V and J genes are TRBV5-1 and TRBJ1-2; TRBD1 matches at 7 bases. V was clipped by 3 bases and J by 5 bases; unmatched bases: 4. This CDR3 is 13 amino acids long. The V gene's germline CDR1 is SGHRS and CDR2 YFSETQ. The CDR3 region has the DNA TGCGCCAGCAGCTACGGGACAGAGTATGGCTACACCTTC. Protein sequence: CASSYGTEYGYTF. Full variable domain (missing parts from reference TRBV5-1 and TRBJ1-2): KAGVTQTPRYLIKTRGQQVTLSCSPISGHRSVSWYQQTPGQGLQFLFEYFSETQRNKGNFPGRFSGRQFSNSRSEMNVSTLELGDSALYLCASSYGTEYGYTFGSGTRLTVV.

The chain couples TRBV29-1 to TRBJ1-2, with 8 bases that match TRBD1. This CDR3 region has 14 residues. Per the germline V gene, CDR1 is SQVTM and CDR2 is ANQGSEA. V was pared by 2 bases and J by 7 bases, with 9 bases of the junction left unmatched. As DNA, the CDR3 is TGCAGCGTTGAAACGCGGCAGGGGGCGGGTGGCTACACCTTC. It encodes CSVETRQGAGGYTF.

This chain links TRBV11-3 with TRBJ1-3, with no clear D. Germline lookup yields CDR1 SGHNT and CDR2 YENEEA. V gave up 3 bases and J gave up 4 bases, with 13 bases separating them. This CDR3 is built from 15 residues. The CDR3 loop reads CASSFPGMPGNTIYF. In nucleotides, the CDR3 is TGTGCCAGCAGCTTTCCGGGGATGCCGGGAAACACCATATATTTT.

This clone was detected ten times or more. The chain uses TRBV7-9 and TRBJ1-4, with D tentatively TRBD1 (5 bases). V lost 3 bases, J lost 8 bases, and 13 bases lay in between. The V gene's germline CDR1 is SEHNR and CDR2 FQNEAQ (reference sequence). This CDR3 is 14 amino acids long. CDR3 bases: TGTGCCAGCAGCTTGGAGGGGTTTGGGGAAAAACTGTTTTTT. This codes for CASSLEGFGEKLFF.

The chain recombines TRBV19 with TRBJ1-4; 9 bases agree with TRBD1. Germline V gene data show CDR1 as LNHDA and CDR2 as SQIVND (reference sequence). There are 14 residues in the CDR3. Unmatched junction bases numbered 9, after V lost 10 bases and J lost 6 bases. CDR3 sequence (DNA): TGTGCCACCCACCTGGGACAGGGCGATGAAAAACTGTTTTTT. Protein: CATHLGQGDEKLFF.